These 17 T cell receptor beta chains came from one sample sequenced in a study of control samples from healthy donors and cancer patients. The table came from immunoSEQ multiplex PCR; TCRdb's copy has only in-frame clones and leaves some out. Of 75,000 to 95,000 clones listed, 90% are singletons. The sequenced material came from blood. The receptors derive from a young woman in good health.

The chain employs TRBV9 and TRBJ1-4; possibly TRBD1 for D (5 bases). V dropped 1 base and J dropped 8 bases, with 15 bases sitting between them. This CDR3 has 15 residues. Per germline, CDR1 SGDLS and CDR2 YYNGEE. CDR3 amino acids: CASSVWSREGEKLFF. The DNA for the CDR3 is TGTGCCAGCAGCGTATGGTCTCGCGAGGGGGAAAAACTGTTTTTT.

The chain couples TRBV19 to TRBJ1-4; 11 bases fit TRBD1. The germline V gene encodes CDR1 LNHDA and CDR2 SQIVND (reference sequence). V was pared by 3 bases and J by 4 bases, with 7 bases of the junction left unmatched. CDR3 length equals 17 residues. The CDR3 region is CASSIRTGGNFNEKLFF. CDR3 nucleotides: TGTGCCAGTAGTATTCGGACAGGGGGCAATTTTAATGAAAAACTGTTTTTT.

The rearrangement links TRBV4-2 to TRBJ1-2; perhaps TRBD1 as D (5 bases). CDR1 and CDR2 from the germline V gene are LGHNA and YNFKEQ. CDR3 length: 14 amino acids. V lost 4 bases and J lost 4, with 13 bases in between. The CDR3 DNA reads TGTGCCAGCAGCCCTGACAGAATATCCTATGGCTACACCTTC. Amino acids: CASSPDRISYGYTF.

This clone was seen just once. The CDR3 here is CASSVAAGSDSPLHF. For the CDR3, the DNA is TGTGCCAGCAGCGTAGCAGCCGGGAGCGATTCACCCCTCCACTTT. The chain employs TRBV9 and TRBJ1-6; no firm D call. Trimming took off 0 bases at V and 8 bases at J, with 12 bases between the two ends. Germline CDR1 SGDLS, CDR2 YYNGEE. The CDR3 consists of 15 residues.

CDR3 sequence reads: CASSVEVPPNSYNEQFF. CDR3 bases: TGTGCCAGCAGCGTAGAGGTACCGCCTAACTCCTACAATGAGCAGTTCTTC. This rearrangement joins TRBV9 to TRBJ2-1, with D hard to call. The ends were cut back, 0 bases at V and 0 bases at J, with 13 bases in the middle. The CDR3 spans 17 residues. Looked up from germline, CDR1 is SGDLS and CDR2 is YYNGEE.

This clone has a handful of counts. The J gene is TRBJ1-2, the V gene TRBV19, with a weak D call TRBD1 (5 bases). Germline V lookup: CDR1 LNHDA, CDR2 SQIVND (reference sequence). The V end lost 7 bases, the J end lost 4 bases, and 16 bases lay between the germline ends. CDR3 length: 14 residues. CDR3 DNA sequence: TGTGCCAGTATACAGAACGGGGCGGGCTATGGCTACACCTTC. Amino acid sequence: CASIQNGAGYGYTF.

The chain couples TRBV12-3 or TRBV12-4 to TRBJ1-2; 9 bases match TRBD1. Germline trimming cut 6 bases from V and 6 bases from J; bases unmatched to any gene: 5. The CDR3 length is 13 residues. The CDR3 loop reads CASSPRTGDGYTF. The CDR3 DNA is TGTGCCAGCAGCCCACGGACAGGGGATGGCTACACCTTC.

The gene calls are TRBV7-2 and TRBJ1-6; possible D gene TRBD1, 6 bases. Trimming left V 5 bases short and J 0 bases short, with 8 bases between. The germline V gene encodes CDR1 SGHTA and CDR2 FQGNSA. The CDR3 consists of 15 residues. For the CDR3, the DNA is TGTGCCAGCAGCCTAGGGGGCTCCTATAATTCACCCCTCCACTTT. This codes for CASSLGGSYNSPLHF.

V is TRBV5-1 and J is TRBJ1-4, with TRBD1 matching 7 bases. The germline V gene has CDR1 SGHRS and CDR2 YFSETQ. This CDR3 contains 16 residues. The J segment lost 8 bases and the V segment lost 0 bases, leaving 10 bases of the junction unmatched. The CDR3 reads CASSLGSAGGAEKLFF. CDR3 in DNA: TGCGCCAGCAGCTTGGGGTCCGCAGGGGGGGCGGAAAAACTGTTTTTT.

V is TRBV7-2 and J is TRBJ2-7; D is uncertain. The CDR3 is made up of 13 amino acids. Trimming left V 4 bases short and J 9 bases short, with 16 bases between. Germline CDR1 and CDR2: SGHTA and FQGNSA. CDR3 residues: CASSSTATLGQYF. Here the CDR3 DNA reads TGTGCCAGCAGCTCGACGGCCACTCTGGGGCAGTACTTC.

The V call is TRBV13, the J call TRBJ1-3; D call uncertain. Trimming cost V 5 bases and J 4 bases, with 21 bases left between them. This CDR3 is 17 amino acids long. Germline V gene lookup returns CDR1 PRHDT and CDR2 FYEKMQ (reference sequence). The CDR3 loop is CASSPRADLRSGNTIYF. CDR3 coding DNA: TGTGCCAGCAGCCCCCGGGCAGATTTACGGTCAGGAAACACCATATATTTT.

This clone was counted only a few times. This rearrangement joins TRBV6-5 to TRBJ1-2; possible D gene TRBD1, 6 bases. The CDR3 has 13 amino acids. Trimming stripped 9 bases from V and 7 bases from J, with 18 bases between. Germline assignment: CDR1 MNHEY and CDR2 SVGAGI. The CDR3 spells CASGDWGAGGYTF. CDR3 nucleotide sequence: TGTGCCAGTGGGGATTGGGGGGCAGGTGGCTACACCTTC.

CDR3: CASSQGTGGYTF. In DNA, the CDR3 is TGTGCCAGCAGCCAGGGGACAGGCGGCTACACCTTC. V gene TRBV7-8 combines with J gene TRBJ1-2, with 8 bases fitting TRBD1. V lost 5 bases to trimming and J lost 8 bases; unmatched junction nucleotides: 4. The germline CDR1 and CDR2 sequences are SGHVS and FQNEAQ. The CDR3 covers 12 residues.

The chain employs TRBV19 and TRBJ1-3; D is undetermined. Germline lookup yields CDR1 LNHDA and CDR2 SQIVND (reference sequence). V lost 1 base and J 0 bases, leaving 7 bases between the germline ends. The length of the CDR3 is 15 residues. The CDR3 protein is CASSIGTTSGNTIYF. The DNA of the CDR3 is TGTGCCAGTAGTATAGGAACGACCTCTGGAAACACCATATATTTT.

The CDR3 bases are TGTGCCAGCCAGGGGGCGGAGGGGTTTGGTAACTATGGCTACACCTTC. Its protein is CASQGAEGFGNYGYTF. The chain recombines TRBV2 with TRBJ1-2, with 8 bases fitting TRBD1. The CDR3 totals 16 residues. After removal of 8 bases from V and 1 base from J, the junction contained 12 bases not matched to a gene. The germline V gene has CDR1 SNHLY and CDR2 FYNNEI.

J is TRBJ1-3 and V is TRBV19; the D is unclear. Trimming left V 6 bases short and J 0 bases short, with 9 bases between. Germline loops: CDR1 LNHDA, CDR2 SQIVND (reference sequence). This CDR3 has 14 amino acids. The CDR3 here is CASRDLGSGNTIYF. CDR3 nucleotides: TGTGCCAGTAGAGATCTCGGCTCTGGAAACACCATATATTTT.

This rearrangement joins TRBV7-9 to TRBJ2-7; D is unresolved. With 3 bases removed from V and 4 bases from J, the gap between germline ends came to 7 bases. Germline CDR1 is SEHNR and CDR2 is FQNEAQ (reference sequence). The CDR3 is 12 amino acids. The CDR3 region has the DNA TGTGCCAGCAGCTTTACCCGGTACGAGCAGTACTTC. Translation: CASSFTRYEQYF.